This TCR beta chain was identified during a study of cytomegalovirus exposure and HLA in healthy donors. As for the study in general: Among about 190 million T cells, an earlier analysis found around 100 million unique TCR beta sequences.

Findings of the study overall: Presence/absence analyses assumed roughly uniform sequencing depth across donors. Reportedly, TCR beta sequences accurately predicted HLA-A and HLA-B alleles in most subjects. In vitro, a few CMV-associated chains proved specific for CMV antigens.

This clone came up once. Its matching antigen is unknown. The study ran its PCR with 60 Vbeta and 13 Jbeta primers. Method: immunoSEQ multiplex PCR; TCRdb's copy keeps in-frame clones and lacks some. Here the sample spans fewer than 95,000 clones, approximately 80% being singletons. The CDR3 length is 14 residues. The germline V and J ends were trimmed by 0 bases and 1 base, with 7 bases remaining between them. Germline V lookup: CDR1 SGDLS, CDR2 YYNGEE. The chain joins TRBV9 to TRBJ1-1; D is perhaps TRBD1 (6 bases). The sequence was collected from a man in his late teens or twenties in good health and CMV-seronegative. Sequencing input: PBMCs. CDR3 coding DNA: TGTGCCAGCAGCGTAGGGGGACAGAACACTGAAGCTTTCTTT. Amino acids: CASSVGGQNTEAFF.